This T cell receptor (beta chain) was captured by sequencing in a study of human T cells and chemical hapten exposure. The CDR3 runs to 12 residues. The germline gives CDR1 LGHNT, CDR2 FRNRAP. Regarding time point: patch test 3, about 24 weeks after DPC sensitization. Treatment here: therapeutic diphenylcyclopropenone sensitization with weekly scalp DPC. This clonotype turned up a few times. At one of its ends the junction is not consistent with the germline gene, which may arise from a read error. TCRdb re-called the RACE reads through MiXCR, storing one row per CDR3 protein. The profile shows 55,000 to 75,000 distinct CDR3 sequences, around 12% of them singletons.

V gene TRBV12-5 combines with J gene TRBJ2-1, with D uncertain. This sequence was found in a man younger than 45 with alopecia areata. Some clones in this sample may be carry-over from other donors' samples. The sequenced sample was whole blood, obtained in connection with sensitization to the hapten diphenylcyclopropenone (DPC). The CDR3 loop reads CASGVSYNEQFF. As DNA, the CDR3 is TGTGCTAGTGGGGTCTCCTACAACGAGCAGTTCTTC.